One T cell receptor beta chain is described in this entry. Antigen unknown. This sample is drawn from a study of T cells in Graves' hyperthyroidism and ophthalmopathy. Amplified TCR beta CDR3 regions came from RNA transcripts. The TCR CDR3 first-round RT-PCR relied on the HTBI primer set. TCRdb passed the multiplex PCR reads through MiXCR, listing each CDR3 protein once. The sample yields hundreds of thousands of distinct CDR3 sequences, roughly 40% seen once. The PBMCs studied were ones that came from 9 to 10 ml fresh peripheral blood. Study conclusions and caveats: Ophthalmopathy and stable hyperthyroidism were separated by a 13 V-J model. Most thyroid clonotypes expanded above 0.001 appeared in blood too. Ophthalmopathy, which appeared later, was predicted by the model a median about 5.9 months before onset.

The sequence was collected from a man aged 18 to 29 with Graves' hyperthyroidism. The sample taken for sequencing was blood.

CDR3 nucleotide sequence: TGCGCCAGCAGCCTCGACCTCGGGCCGTACTCCTACGAGCAGTACTTC. This codes for CASSLDLGPYSYEQYF. V gene TRBV4-3 combines with J gene TRBJ2-7; D remains unclear. The CDR3 sequence is 16 residues long. V was trimmed by 4 bases and J by 0 bases, leaving 16 bases between them. Germline V gives CDR1 LGHNA, CDR2 YSLEER.